The clone carrying this T cell receptor beta chain was observed a handful of times. Its matching antigen is unknown. The data were taken from a study of beta chain features in type 1 diabetes. As for the study in general: All samples combined gave 107,917,701 sorted cells for examination.

Study results and caveats: TCRB CDR3s from Type 1 diabetes patients were moderately but significantly shorter in all four CD4+ subsets.

What was sequenced were expressed TCRB transcripts, since all of the isolated RNA had been reverse transcribed. Here immunoSEQ multiplex PCR was the method, and the copy in TCRdb shows in-frame clones only, minus some. The top ten hold nearly 0.04% of the sample, which has 500,000 to 850,000 clones, over 12% seen once. Germline V gene lookup returns CDR1 SGHTA and CDR2 FQGNSA. This CDR3 has 17 amino acids. V lost 1 base to trimming and J lost 0 bases, with 10 bases between them. Every sorted population was more than 95% pure. The chain recombines TRBV7-2 with TRBJ2-6; D call uncertain. Material: naive CD4+ T cells from blood. The TCR sequence derives from a man aged 18 to 29 with type 1 diabetes. The chain's CDR3 is CASSLDGTTSGANVLTF. DNA of the CDR3: TGTGCCAGCAGCTTAGATGGCACTACCTCTGGGGCCAACGTCCTGACTTTC.